This T cell receptor beta chain came from a study of cytomegalovirus exposure and HLA in healthy donors. Background on the study: Membership in the Caucasian-associated ancestry cluster was found for 81% of a few hundred genotyped donors.

The CDR3 covers 15 residues. J was trimmed by 6 bases and V by 3 bases; bases with no gene match: 3. Germline values: CDR1 SGHDN, CDR2 FVKESK. PCR involved 60 Vbeta and 13 Jbeta primers. The method was immunoSEQ multiplex PCR; TCRdb's version includes in-frame clones alone and lacks a portion of them. This table holds some 160,000 clones, about 72% found once. This clone was detected only a few times. The TCR sequence derives from a male donor in good health and CMV-seronegative. The sequenced sample was PBMCs. This chain connects TRBV14 to TRBJ2-1; 12 bases match TRBD2. For the CDR3, the DNA is TGTGCCAGCAGCCAGACTAGCGGGAGAGCCAATGAGCAGTTCTTC. Residues: CASSQTSGRANEQFF.